This TCR beta chain came from a study of blood T cell repertoires in COVID-19 (dated by TCRdb to the early 2020s). Concerning the study at large: Collaborator samples came from the United States, Italy and Spain and covered acute and convalescent phases of COVID-19. The material from the prospective study consisted of cDNA or gDNA derived from T cells, B-cell-depleted T cells, or PBMCs. Deeply sampled blood TCRbeta repertoires from subjects exposed to, actively infected with, or recovered from COVID-19 were included in the dataset. A freely available public database, intended as a resource for researchers studying the immune response to SARS-CoV-2, is where the repertoires were released. Samples came from the ongoing ImmuneRACE study (first 160 participants) plus 1,254 subjects from 6 global collaborators. A de-identified subject ID, COVID-19 status, age in years and sex were almost always included in the sample metadata. Where HLA class I and class II types were available, the types were taken from metadata supplied by the sample provider, not from assay-based typing. General study outcomes and caveats: How much clinical and demographic metadata was included differed by source and by participant, and the metadata was provided uncurated.

Another Seattle source contributed samples from volunteer blood donors who had recovered from COVID-19. Whole blood was collected in K2EDTA tubes by collaborating institutions according to the institutions' own protocols. For TCRbeta analysis, collaborators shipped samples as frozen whole blood, isolated PBMCs, or DNA extracted from either of those sample types. On this clone itself: It lacks a known antigen. Base qualities are not at hand, and no much larger clone is one base apart.

TCRbeta CDR3 regions were amplified from genomic DNA using the immunoSEQ Assay, a bias-controlled multiplex PCR. Under the source paper's analysis protocol: Within the assay, amplification of reference gene primers was used to estimate how many nucleated cells each sample contained. Sequence reads were collapsed and filtered to measure the absolute abundance of every unique TCRbeta CDR3 rearrangement. For each sample, productive Simpson clonality was calculated as the square root of Simpson's diversity index over productive rearrangements. The table comes from immuneACCESS by way of TCRdb, which keeps in-frame sequences with V and J called. Part of the clones is missing from these tables; in studies checked, under half for an unresolved V gene and the rest for unknown reasons. The DNA was the basis for D and trimming; V, J and clone size are from that table. Here the sample has 190,000 or so clones; more than 75% occur a single time. The top ten constitute 0.7% to 0.9% of the sample.

This TCR was recovered from a woman aged 18 to 35 who had recovered from COVID-19. Sample: peripheral blood.

CDR3 sequence: CASSLTGTGLYGYTF. The nucleotides are TGTGCCAGCAGCCTAACCGGGACAGGGCTCTATGGCTACACCTTC. The chain uses TRBV3-1 (or the pseudogene TRBV3-2) and TRBJ1-2, and 9 junctional nucleotides match TRBD1. V is pruned by 4 bases and J by 4 bases, leaving 7 bases of the junction without a gene match. The CDR3, cysteine through phenylalanine, is 15 amino acids long. The sequence is cut down to CDR3 DNA, 45 bases in frame from base 1. From a lookup of the germline V gene (reference sequence), CDR1 and CDR2 are LGHDT and YNNKEL.